This T cell receptor (beta chain) is from a study of cytomegalovirus exposure and HLA in healthy donors. Findings and limits, study-wide: Solely CMV serostatus was available to characterize immune exposure. The likely origin of a cluster of highly shared sequence variants was a sequencing artifact. In a later analysis, around 18,000 TCR beta sequences were associated with HLA alleles at 0.05 false discovery rate.

It was with 60 Vbeta and 13 Jbeta primers that the PCR ran. Only in-frame clones appear in the TCRdb table, and some are missing; sequencing was by immunoSEQ multiplex PCR. The data show tens of thousands of clones, and the top ten clones hold roughly 5%. A remark on this clone: Its specificity is not known.

This receptor was obtained from a woman aged 40 to 55 in good health and CMV-seropositive. Source material: PBMCs.

For the CDR3, the DNA is TGTGCCAGCAGCGTAGCTGGTGGCGGCTACACCTTC. Translation: CASSVAGGGYTF. The chain combines TRBV9 with TRBJ1-2; no definite D call. Trimming removed 0 bases from V and 8 bases from J, with 8 bases in between. Germline CDR1 is SGDLS and CDR2 is YYNGEE. The length of the CDR3 is 12 residues.